This TCR beta chain stems from a study of shared clonotypes between healthy human individuals (dated by TCRdb to between 2020 and 2021). As for the study more broadly: Two women and a few men aged 18 to 49 years were included in the cohort. Per donor, three plates each were used for CD4 naive and CD4 memory, two for CD8 naive, and one for CD8 memory. The study deeply sequenced blood TCR repertoires of about five healthy adults to estimate repertoire size and the extent of clonotype sharing between individuals. Libraries were prepared and TCR repertoires were sequenced by different laboratories using diverse techniques, in order to increase sequencing depth and limit assay-specific biases. Per donor, leukapheresis produced somewhere between about 0.94 and 8.9 billion PBMCs. Summary of the overall study and its limitations: Larger estimated clonotype richness was generally found for naive subsets than for memory subsets. Clonotypes shared by all four sorted-subset donors showed higher generation probabilities than non-shared clonotypes. Pairwise subsampling led to the expectation that sequencing depth would affect the degree of clonotype sharing among donors. About 5% of naive CD4, 3% to 3.5% of naive CD8, around 2.3% of memory CD4, and more than 0.35% of memory CD8 clonotypes were shared across a few donors. Sampling was restricted to blood, and TCR repertoires in tissue are likely to differ from TCR repertoires in blood. Rarefaction of sorted-subset datasets indicated incomplete sequencing despite the large sequencing depth. Because the study included only a small number of donors, the genetic and exposure-history diversity represented was limited.

Using the deep immunoSEQ assay, TCR CDR3 regions were amplified from genomic DNA by multiplex PCR. Genomic DNA extracted from each cell subset was distributed evenly over all wells of several immunoSEQ 96-well plates, and each plate served as one replicate. For sorted subsets, each replicate PCR was loaded with about 0.2 ug genomic DNA, equivalent to 25,000 to 35,000 T cell genomes. Purified libraries were quantified with a Qubit 3.0 fluorometer, sized on a Bioanalyzer 2100, and re-quantified with the KAPA Library Quantification kit. A separate single-read 150-cycle Illumina NextSeq 550 flow cell was used to sequence each immunoSEQ 96-well plate. Concerning the study's data processing: The immunoSEQ output contained only junctional sequences without quality scores, so filtering could not match that applied to full-length reads. To assign V/J genes and CDR3, sequences were annotated using PyIR, a Python wrapper for IgBLAST v1.9, with IMGT germline references. Reads were removed for weak V/J assignments (E-value above 1e-6), missing CDR3, stop codons, out-of-frame junctions, or ambiguous translated residues. V3J clonotypes were defined as sequences sharing an identical inferred V gene, J gene, and CDR3 amino acid sequence. Percentage overlap between repertoires was calculated by dividing the number of shared unique clonotypes by the size of the smaller repertoire. Three approaches were used to assess repertoire richness: RTK rarefaction, the Chao1 estimator, and Recon v2.1 estimates of unobserved clonotypes. Generation probabilities for all TCRbeta clonotypes obtained by the gDNA method from a handful of donors were computed using OLGA. Held by TCRdb, this immuneACCESS table contains in-frame sequences only and omits some clones. Under half of the omission traces to an unresolved V gene where checked; the cause of the rest is unknown. V, J and clone size are taken as reported in that table, and D and trimming were inferred from the DNA itself. This sample holds 1,500,000 or so clones; roughly 96% were observed only once. The ten largest clones represent over 1% of the sample.

Comments on this clone: Its binding antigen is unknown. No base-level quality is on record; no much larger clone is a single base apart. The same CDR3 can be traced to other DNA sequences in this sample.

Donors were healthy HIV-negative adults with no recently reported acute infections or vaccinations. Only Caucasian adults living in Nashville, Tennessee, USA were represented among the donors. Magnetic negative selection was used to enrich CD4+ T cells, after which naive cells were positively selected on CD45RA and the negative fraction became the memory subset. Blood was obtained by leukapheresis, after which PBMCs were separated by Ficoll-Histopaque density gradient centrifugation and cryopreserved in liquid nitrogen vapor phase. Analytical flow cytometry was used to check the purity and quantity of every magnetically sorted T cell population. From each sorted fraction, genomic DNA was isolated and quantified by UV absorbance on a Nanodrop 2000c. This clonotype was obtained from a man aged 25 to 40 in good health. Input material: naive CD4+ T cells sorted from blood. This specimen's cell subset or site label, interpreted: CD45RA+ positively selected.

The DNA sequence is given as TGTGCCAGCAGCGTAGAAGGGACGGCCTACAATGAGCAGTTCTTC. It specifies CASSVEGTAYNEQFF. In this chain, TRBV9 is recombined with TRBJ2-1; the D segment may tentatively be TRBD1 or TRBD2, each giving 5 matched bases. The CDR3 starts with the cysteine, ends with the phenylalanine, and has 15 residues. The CDR3 DNA has 45 bases and is translated from base 1. From a lookup of the germline V gene, CDR1 and CDR2 are SGDLS and YYNGEE. A distance of 9 bases separates the germline ends of V and J, which lose 0 bases and 2 bases respectively.